A single sample is the source of the 26 T cell receptor beta chains below, sequenced in a study of T cells in localized non-small cell lung cancer. Sequenced by immunoSEQ multiplex PCR; TCRdb stores in-frame clones only, minus some. The repertoire holds 100,000 to 150,000 clones, with 89% as singletons. The input for sequencing was peripheral blood, taken before any cancer treatment. The receptors derive from a female donor older than 55 with stage I lung adenocarcinoma.

This chain links TRBV7-9 with TRBJ2-7, with D possibly TRBD2 on 6 matching bases. Deletions cut 5 bases from V and 3 bases from J, with 14 bases between. CDR1 and CDR2 from the germline V gene are SEHNR and FQNEAQ (reference sequence). This CDR3 is 14 amino acids long. The CDR3 reads CASSASTSYYEQYF. The CDR3 DNA is TGTGCCAGCAGCGCCTCAACTAGCTACTACGAGCAGTACTTC.

This chain links TRBV5-1 with TRBJ2-2; 8 nucleotides align to TRBD2. The length of the CDR3 is 16 residues. V was pared by 2 bases and J by 5 bases, with 8 bases of the junction left unmatched. The germline V gene has CDR1 SGHRS and CDR2 YFSETQ. CDR3 amino acids: CASSFIAGPGTGELFF. For the CDR3, the DNA is TGCGCCAGCAGCTTCATAGCGGGGCCCGGAACCGGGGAGCTGTTTTTT.

This chain uses TRBV15 with TRBJ1-1; D gene uncertain. This CDR3 region has 17 residues. Germline loops: CDR1 LNHNV, CDR2 YYDKDF (reference sequence). Trimming shortened V by 5 bases and J by 1 base, and 20 bases separated the two germline ends. CDR3 coding DNA: TGTGCCACCAGCCGAAGCGGACTCGGACGGGAGAACACTGAAGCTTTCTTT. The encoded protein is CATSRSGLGRENTEAFF.

This sequence joins TRBV19 and TRBJ2-2; 8 nucleotides agree with TRBD1. Germline loops: CDR1 LNHDA, CDR2 SQIVND (reference sequence). The junction had 7 bases not matched to a gene; V was cut back by 4 bases and J by 6 bases. The CDR3 extends over 15 amino acids. The CDR3: CASSNEGQVAGELFF. The CDR3 DNA reads TGTGCCAGTAGTAACGAGGGACAGGTAGCCGGGGAGCTGTTTTTT.

The gene calls are TRBV13 and TRBJ1-3; D might be TRBD1 (6 bases). Germline V CDR1 and CDR2: PRHDT, FYEKMQ (reference sequence). There are 12 residues in the CDR3. The germline V and J ends were trimmed by 5 bases and 8 bases, with 10 bases remaining between them. DNA of the CDR3: TGTGCCAGCAGCCCGAAGGGGGACACCATATATTTT. Translation: CASSPKGDTIYF.

The table lists this clone with a count of one. The chain joins TRBV5-4 to TRBJ2-7; unclear D gene. V lost 0 bases, J lost 3 bases, and 4 bases lay in between. The CDR3 is 12 amino acids. Germline CDR1 and CDR2: SGHNT and YYREEE (reference sequence). The CDR3 nucleotides read TGTGCCAGCAGCTTGGGCCTCTACGAGCAGTACTTC. It specifies CASSLGLYEQYF.

The genes are TRBV10-3 and TRBJ2-7, with D tentatively TRBD1 or TRBD2 (5 bases each). Trimming stripped 10 bases from V and 7 bases from J, with 17 bases between. The CDR3 runs 12 residues. CDR1 ENHRY and CDR2 SYGVKD come from the germline V gene. The CDR3 protein is CATRGAGEEQYF. The CDR3 DNA sequence: TGTGCCACCCGAGGGGCTGGGGAGGAGCAGTACTTC.

This sequence joins TRBV6-1 and TRBJ2-2; no definite D call. The CDR3 is made up of 19 amino acids. The V gene's germline CDR1 is MNHNS and CDR2 SASEGT. The ends were cut back, 3 bases at V and 1 base at J, with 21 bases in the middle. The CDR3 loop reads CASSEIGVRTTRNTGELFF. CDR3 nucleotides: TGTGCCAGCAGTGAGATAGGCGTAAGGACGACCCGGAACACCGGGGAGCTGTTTTTT.

The V call is TRBV2, the J call TRBJ2-7; no reliable D call. CDR1 is SNHLY, CDR2 FYNNEI, per germline. Between the trimmed V and J ends, which lost 5 bases and 0 bases, there was a span of 11 bases. CDR3 length: 14 residues. CDR3 sequence reads: CASSYSRSSYEQYF. Written as DNA, the CDR3 is TGTGCCAGCAGTTATAGCCGTAGCTCCTACGAGCAGTACTTC.

The chain joins TRBV7-6 to TRBJ2-1; either TRBD1 or TRBD2 may supply D (5 bases each). In germline, CDR1 is SGHVS, CDR2 FNYEAQ. V was clipped by 1 base and J by 6 bases, with 16 bases between them. The CDR3 has 16 residues. CDR3 bases: TGTGCCAGCAGCTTAGGGCCAGCCGAGGGGTTCAATGAGCAGTTCTTC. Residues: CASSLGPAEGFNEQFF.

The rearrangement joins TRBV2 to TRBJ2-1, with a weak D call TRBD1 (5 bases). V lost 7 bases to trimming and J lost 6 bases, with 16 bases between them. Germline lookup yields CDR1 SNHLY and CDR2 FYNNEI. The CDR3 is 14 residues long. CDR3 nucleotides: TGTGCCAGCACGCAGGGCTATCAAGCCAATGAGCAGTTCTTC. This sequence encodes CASTQGYQANEQFF.

The rearrangement links TRBV6-5 to TRBJ2-7; 11 positions match TRBD2. This CDR3 is 15 amino acids long. With V trimmed by 2 bases and J by 7 bases, 7 bases remained unmatched. CDR1 is MNHEY and CDR2 is SVGAGI in the germline V gene. Written as DNA, the CDR3 is TGTGCCAGCAGTTACCGGGGACTAGCGGTAAGAGAGCAGTACTTC. Translated: CASSYRGLAVREQYF.

The V and J genes are TRBV5-1 and TRBJ2-2, with 8 bases identical to TRBD2. Per germline, CDR1 SGHRS and CDR2 YFSETQ. This CDR3 region has 17 residues. V shed 1 base, J shed 3 bases, and the junction held 8 bases outside the gene matches. In nucleotides, the CDR3 is TGCGCCAGCAGCTTGTCGGCAGCGGGAGAGTACACCGGGGAGCTGTTTTTT. Its protein product is CASSLSAAGEYTGELFF.

The chain carries TRBV29-1 and TRBJ1-1; 8 bases line up with TRBD1. Germline V gives CDR1 SQVTM, CDR2 ANQGSEA. This CDR3 has 12 amino acids. V gave up 7 bases and J gave up 2 bases; unmatched junction bases: 3. The CDR3, as DNA: TGCAGCGCCGGACAGGGAAACACTGAAGCTTTCTTT. Residues: CSAGQGNTEAFF.

The chain uses TRBV10-1 and TRBJ2-7; a weak D match, TRBD2 (5 bases). V was pared by 2 bases and J by 4 bases, with 6 bases between. Germline assignment: CDR1 WNHNN and CDR2 SYGVQD (reference sequence). The CDR3 is made up of 12 amino acids. Here the CDR3 reads CASSERGYEQYF. The CDR3 DNA is TGCGCCAGCAGTGAGCGAGGGTACGAGCAGTACTTC.

The chain combines TRBV14 with TRBJ2-5; 10 nucleotides align to TRBD2. CDR1 is SGHDN and CDR2 is FVKESK in the germline V gene. The CDR3 consists of 13 residues. Unmatched junction bases numbered 7, after V lost 8 bases and J lost 7 bases. The CDR3 coding sequence is TGTGCCAGCGAACTAGCGGGGAGCGGGACCCAGTACTTC. It yields the protein CASELAGSGTQYF.

The chain carries TRBV9 and TRBJ2-2, with D possibly TRBD1 on 6 matching bases. V lost 0 bases and J 6 bases, leaving 12 bases between the germline ends. Germline V lookup: CDR1 SGDLS, CDR2 YYNGEE. This CDR3 region has 15 residues. DNA for the CDR3: TGTGCCAGCAGCGTAGGCGGACAGATCGCCGGGGAGCTGTTTTTT. Encoded protein: CASSVGGQIAGELFF.

The chain joins TRBV10-1 to TRBJ2-1; D gene ambiguous. The CDR3 spans 14 residues. Trimming stripped 1 base from V and 6 bases from J, with 10 bases between. Per germline, CDR1 WNHNN and CDR2 SYGVQD (reference sequence). CDR3 bases: TGCGCCAGCAGTGAGTTTTCTAGTGGCAATGAGCAGTTCTTC. Its protein is CASSEFSSGNEQFF.

The table lists this clone with many counts. CDR3 sequence reads: CATTTNTGELFF. The CDR3 DNA reads as TGTGCAACAACCACGAACACCGGGGAGCTGTTTTTT. The chain has TRBV7-6 and TRBJ2-2; D is uncertain. CDR3 length equals 12 residues. CDR1 SGHVS and CDR2 FNYEAQ come from the germline V gene.

The chain couples TRBV7-9 to TRBJ1-3; D remains unclear. V lost 4 bases, J lost 1 base, and 8 bases lay in between. CDR3 size: 14 residues. The germline gives CDR1 SEHNR, CDR2 FQNEAQ (reference sequence). The CDR3 is CASSSGFSGNTIYF. CDR3 nucleotide sequence: TGTGCCAGCAGCTCGGGGTTTTCTGGAAACACCATATATTTT.

The rearrangement uses TRBV15 and TRBJ2-3; TRBD1 agrees at 9 bases. J lost 9 bases, V lost 4 bases, and 5 bases had no gene match. The germline gives CDR1 LNHNV, CDR2 YYDKDF (reference sequence). The CDR3 is made up of 13 amino acids. CDR3 loop: CATSTGTGITQYF. The CDR3, as DNA: TGTGCCACCAGCACCGGGACAGGGATCACGCAGTATTTT. Combining the CDR3 with reference TRBV15 and TRBJ2-3 gives the whole variable domain DAMVIQNPRYQVTQFGKPVTLSCSQTLNHNVMYWYQQKSSQAPKLLFHYYDKDFNNEADTPDNFQSRRPNTSFCFLDIRSPGLGDTAMYLCATSTGTGITQYFGPGTRLTVL.

This clone was found once. This sequence joins TRBV27 and TRBJ2-1; TRBD2 matches 13 bases. The CDR3 covers 17 residues. V lost 7 bases to trimming and J lost 0 bases; unmatched junction nucleotides: 6. Per germline, CDR1 MNHEY and CDR2 SMNVEV (reference sequence). CDR3 sequence: CASTGTSGASSYNEQFF. DNA of the CDR3: TGTGCCAGCACCGGGACTAGCGGGGCAAGCTCCTACAATGAGCAGTTCTTC.

V usage is TRBV28 and J usage is TRBJ2-1; TRBD2 matches 10 bases. The CDR3 totals 16 residues. The ends lost 4 bases at V and 7 bases at J; junction bases unmatched: 10. The V gene's germline CDR1 is MDHEN and CDR2 SYDVKM. The CDR3 sequence: CASSSLASGRANEQFF. The CDR3, as DNA: TGTGCCAGCAGTTCTCTTGCTAGCGGGAGAGCAAATGAGCAGTTCTTC.

This sequence joins TRBV27 and TRBJ2-3; 8 bases line up with TRBD2. V was pared by 7 bases and J by 2 bases, with 11 bases of the junction left unmatched. The V gene's germline CDR1 is MNHEY and CDR2 SMNVEV (reference sequence). CDR3 length: 16 amino acids. In DNA form, the CDR3 reads TGTGCCAGCAACCCGGTAGCGGGGCACCTCACAGATACGCAGTATTTT. Protein sequence: CASNPVAGHLTDTQYF.

This sequence joins TRBV18 and TRBJ2-5, with TRBD2 identical over 7 bases. This CDR3 comprises 14 residues. The V gene's germline CDR1 is KGHSH and CDR2 LQKENI. The ends lost 5 bases at V and 4 bases at J; junction bases unmatched: 7. CDR3 in amino acids: CASSTGAGSETQYF. CDR3 nucleotides: TGTGCCAGCTCAACGGGAGCGGGGTCAGAGACCCAGTACTTC.

The chain carries TRBV7-3 and TRBJ2-7; 9 nucleotides line up with TRBD1. The ends lost 5 bases at V and 6 bases at J; junction bases unmatched: 8. The CDR3 spans 14 residues. Germline CDR1 and CDR2: SGHTA and FQGTGA. CDR3: CASSQTGQGSEQYF. The CDR3 bases are TGTGCCAGCAGCCAGACGGGACAGGGCTCCGAGCAGTACTTC.